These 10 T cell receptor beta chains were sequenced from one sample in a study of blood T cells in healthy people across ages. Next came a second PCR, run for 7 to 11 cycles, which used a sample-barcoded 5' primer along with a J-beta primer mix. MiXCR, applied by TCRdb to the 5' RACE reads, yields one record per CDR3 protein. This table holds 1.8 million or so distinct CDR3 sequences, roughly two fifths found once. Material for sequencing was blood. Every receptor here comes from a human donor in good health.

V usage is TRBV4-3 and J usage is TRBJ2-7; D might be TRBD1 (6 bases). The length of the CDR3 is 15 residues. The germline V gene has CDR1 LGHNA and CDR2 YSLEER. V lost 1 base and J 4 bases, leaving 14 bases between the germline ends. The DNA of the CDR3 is TGCGCCAGCAGCCAAGGGACAGCTGACCCTTACGAGCAGTACTTC. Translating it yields CASSQGTADPYEQYF.

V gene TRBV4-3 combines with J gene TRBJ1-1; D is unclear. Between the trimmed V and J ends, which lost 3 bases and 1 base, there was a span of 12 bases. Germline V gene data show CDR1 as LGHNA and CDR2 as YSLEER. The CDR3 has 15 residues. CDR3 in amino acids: CASSQGTARNTEAFF. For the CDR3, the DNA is TGCGCCAGCAGCCAGGGAACGGCGAGGAACACTGAAGCTTTCTTT.

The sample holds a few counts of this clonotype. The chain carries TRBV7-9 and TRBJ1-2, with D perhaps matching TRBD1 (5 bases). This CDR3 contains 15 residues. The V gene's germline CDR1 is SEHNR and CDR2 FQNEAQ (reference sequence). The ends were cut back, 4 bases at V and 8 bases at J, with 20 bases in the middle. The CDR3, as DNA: TGTGCCAGCAGCTCCCCTCCGGAGGGGATGAAGGGCTACACCTTC. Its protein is CASSSPPEGMKGYTF.

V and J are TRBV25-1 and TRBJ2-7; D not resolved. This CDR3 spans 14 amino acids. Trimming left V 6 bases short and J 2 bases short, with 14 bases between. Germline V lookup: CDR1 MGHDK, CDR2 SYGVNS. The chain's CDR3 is CASSSSGLTYEQYF. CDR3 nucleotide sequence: TGTGCCAGCAGCAGCTCAGGTCTAACCTACGAGCAGTACTTC.

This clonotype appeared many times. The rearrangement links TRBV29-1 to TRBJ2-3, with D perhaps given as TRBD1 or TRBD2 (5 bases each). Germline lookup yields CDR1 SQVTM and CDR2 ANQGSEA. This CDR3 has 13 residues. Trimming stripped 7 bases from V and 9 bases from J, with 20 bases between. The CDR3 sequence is CSARQGDQRTQYF. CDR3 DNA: TGCAGCGCAAGGCAAGGGGACCAGAGAACGCAGTATTTT.

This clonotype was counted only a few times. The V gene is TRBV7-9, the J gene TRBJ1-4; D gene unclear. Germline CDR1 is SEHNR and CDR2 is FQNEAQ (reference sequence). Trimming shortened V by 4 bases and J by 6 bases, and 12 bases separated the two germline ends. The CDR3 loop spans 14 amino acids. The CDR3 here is CASSSDEGYEKLFF. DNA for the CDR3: TGTGCCAGCAGCTCCGACGAGGGTTATGAAAAACTGTTTTTT.

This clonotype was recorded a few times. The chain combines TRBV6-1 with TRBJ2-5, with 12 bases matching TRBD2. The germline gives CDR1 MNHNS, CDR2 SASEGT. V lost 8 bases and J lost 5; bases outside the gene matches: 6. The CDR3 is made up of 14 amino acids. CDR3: CASSTSGGGETQYF. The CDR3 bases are TGTGCCAGCTCGACTAGCGGGGGTGGCGAGACCCAGTACTTC.

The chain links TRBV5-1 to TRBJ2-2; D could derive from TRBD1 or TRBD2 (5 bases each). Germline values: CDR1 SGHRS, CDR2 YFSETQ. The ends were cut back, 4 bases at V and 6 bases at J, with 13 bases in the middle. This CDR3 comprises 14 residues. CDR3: CASSLTLGAGELFF. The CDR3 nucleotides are TGCGCCAGCAGCCTGACCCTGGGGGCCGGGGAGCTGTTTTTT.

CDR3 protein: CASIHPPPGARGYTF. The CDR3 nucleotides read TGTGCCAGCATTCATCCCCCTCCGGGGGCGCGAGGCTACACCTTC. V is TRBV6-2 or TRBV6-3 and J is TRBJ1-2, with a tentative D call TRBD1 (6 bases). Germline V gives CDR1 MNHEY, CDR2 SVGEGT. CDR3 length equals 15 residues. V lost 7 bases, J lost 8 bases, and 23 bases lay in between.

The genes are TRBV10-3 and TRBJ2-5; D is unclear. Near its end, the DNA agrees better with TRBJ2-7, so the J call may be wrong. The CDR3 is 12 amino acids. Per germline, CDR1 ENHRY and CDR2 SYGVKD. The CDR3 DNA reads TGTGCCATCAGCCTAGAGTCCGCCGAGCAGTACTTC. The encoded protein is CAISLESAEQYF.